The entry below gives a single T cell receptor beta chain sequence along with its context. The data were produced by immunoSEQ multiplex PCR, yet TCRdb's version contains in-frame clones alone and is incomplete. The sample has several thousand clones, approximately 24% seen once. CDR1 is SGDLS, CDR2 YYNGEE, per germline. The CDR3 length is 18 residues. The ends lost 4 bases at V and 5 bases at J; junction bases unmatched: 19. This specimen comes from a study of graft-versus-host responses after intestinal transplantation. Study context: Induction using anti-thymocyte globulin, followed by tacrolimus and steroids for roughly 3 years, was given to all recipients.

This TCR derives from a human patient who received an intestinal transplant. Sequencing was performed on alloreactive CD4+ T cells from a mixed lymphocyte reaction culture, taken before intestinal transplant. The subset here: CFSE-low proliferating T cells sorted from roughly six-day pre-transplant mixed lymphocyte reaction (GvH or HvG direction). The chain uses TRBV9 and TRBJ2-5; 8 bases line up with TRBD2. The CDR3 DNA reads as TGTGCCAGCAGCCCAAGAGGGAGTAGCGGGATATCGGGGGAGACCCAGTACTTC. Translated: CASSPRGSSGISGETQYF. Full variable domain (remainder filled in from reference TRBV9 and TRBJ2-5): DSGVTQTPKHLITATGQRVTLRCSPRSGDLSVYWYQQSLDQGLQFLIQYYNGEERAKGNILERFSAQQFPDLHSELNLSSLELGDSALYFCASSPRGSSGISGETQYFGPGTRLLVL.